These T cell receptor beta chains were read from a single sample in a study of identical twins. TCRdb itself ran the 5' RACE reads through MiXCR, one entry per CDR3 protein. The table records approximately 210,000 distinct CDR3 sequences, approximately 15% of them present only once. These data also featured in a second study, about T cells expressing NK-cell markers.

Sequenced input: CD8+ T cells sorted from blood. All receptors derive from a young woman in good health. Both conserved end residues are part of each CDR3. D genes are given only for firm matches. Clone size is given for some rows only: seen once, a few or many times, or a class if the clone is expanded.

V: TRBV20-1; J: TRBJ1-1; size: many; D: NA; CDR3: CSALEGEAFF; DNA: TGCAGTGCTCTCGAGGGAGAAGCTTTCTTT
V: TRBV2; J: TRBJ2-3; size: NA; D: NA; CDR3: CASSGTLVYDTQYF; DNA: TGTGCCAGCAGTGGGACACTAGTGTACGATACGCAGTATTTT
V: TRBV9; J: TRBJ2-2; size: few; D: NA; CDR3: CASSYRYTGELFF; DNA: TGTGCCAGCAGCTACAGATACACCGGGGAGCTGTTTTTT
V: TRBV10-3; J: TRBJ1-2; size: few; D: NA; CDR3: CAISESGGANYGYTF; DNA: TGTGCCATCAGTGAGTCGGGAGGGGCTAACTATGGCTACACCTTC
V: TRBV5-1; J: TRBJ2-1; size: few; D: TRBD1; CDR3: CASSLAGTGKNEQFF; DNA: TGCGCCAGCAGCTTGGCGGGGACAGGGAAGAATGAGCAGTTCTTC
V: TRBV11-2; J: TRBJ1-6; size: NA; D: NA; CDR3: CASSLYPPASSYNSPLHF; DNA: TGTGCCAGCAGCTTATATCCCCCCGCGAGCTCCTATAATTCACCCCTCCACTTT
V: TRBV7-9; J: TRBJ2-1; size: NA; D: NA; CDR3: CASSPIRDEQFF; DNA: TGTGCCAGCAGTCCGATACGGGATGAGCAGTTCTTC
V: TRBV12-3/TRBV12-4; J: TRBJ2-5; size: NA; D: NA; CDR3: CASSFPGQETQYF; DNA: TGTGCCAGCAGTTTTCCGGGCCAAGAGACCCAGTACTTC
V: TRBV10-3; J: TRBJ2-3; size: few; D: TRBD2; CDR3: CAISDSSGRTDTQYF; DNA: TGTGCCATCAGTGACTCTAGCGGCCGCACAGATACGCAGTATTTT
V: TRBV9; J: TRBJ2-1; size: few; D: TRBD2; CDR3: CASSIIAGGPGNEQFF; DNA: TGTGCCAGCAGCATCATAGCGGGAGGGCCAGGAAATGAGCAGTTCTTC
V: TRBV5-6; J: TRBJ2-7; size: NA; D: NA; CDR3: CASSRDTSYEQYF; DNA: TGTGCCAGCAGCAGGGACACAAGTTACGAGCAGTACTTC
V: TRBV7-2; J: TRBJ2-3; size: NA; D: TRBD2; CDR3: CASSFTSGGDTDTQYF; DNA: TGTGCCAGCAGCTTCACTAGCGGGGGGGACACAGATACGCAGTATTTT
V: TRBV12-3/TRBV12-4; J: TRBJ2-1; size: few; D: TRBD2; CDR3: CASTAGTNYNEQFF; DNA: TGTGCCAGCACCGCCGGGACTAACTACAATGAGCAGTTCTTC
V: TRBV19; J: TRBJ2-1; size: few; D: TRBD2; CDR3: CASSIGSGGHEQFF; DNA: TGTGCCAGTAGTATAGGCAGCGGGGGACATGAGCAGTTCTTC
V: TRBV2; J: TRBJ2-7; size: NA; D: NA; CDR3: CASPGSGSYEQYF; DNA: TGTGCCAGTCCTGGAAGCGGCTCCTACGAGCAGTACTTC
V: TRBV14; J: TRBJ2-1; size: NA; D: TRBD2; CDR3: CASGLAGSYNEQFF; DNA: TGTGCCAGCGGACTAGCGGGAAGTTACAATGAGCAGTTCTTC
V: TRBV12-3/TRBV12-4; J: TRBJ2-7; size: few; D: TRBD2; CDR3: CASSLGSGSSYEQYF; DNA: TGTGCCAGCAGTTTAGGTAGCGGGAGCTCCTACGAGCAGTACTTC
V: TRBV12-3/TRBV12-4; J: TRBJ1-1; size: few; D: NA; CDR3: CASSPDDFPEAFF; DNA: TGTGCCAGCAGCCCCGACGACTTTCCTGAAGCTTTCTTT
V: TRBV29-1; J: TRBJ2-7; size: NA; D: NA; CDR3: CSVKNPGSSSYEQYF; DNA: TGCAGCGTTAAAAATCCGGGATCAAGCTCCTACGAGCAGTACTTC
V: TRBV12-3/TRBV12-4; J: TRBJ2-1; size: NA; D: NA; CDR3: CASSSPGLSYNEQFF; DNA: TGTGCCAGCAGCTCTCCGGGACTCTCATACAATGAGCAGTTCTTC
V: TRBV5-5; J: TRBJ1-5; size: NA; D: NA; CDR3: CASSFEGRGNQPQHF; DNA: TGTGCCAGCAGCTTTGAGGGAAGGGGCAATCAGCCCCAGCATTTT
V: TRBV12-3/TRBV12-4; J: TRBJ2-7; size: many; D: NA; CDR3: CASSYSPGPTYEQYF; DNA: TGTGCCAGCAGCTATTCCCCGGGGCCCACCTACGAGCAGTACTTC
V: TRBV25-1; J: TRBJ2-7; size: NA; D: NA; CDR3: CASSPGSSYTHYEQYF; DNA: TGTGCCAGCAGTCCTGGCTCTTCCTACACACACTACGAGCAGTACTTC
V: TRBV29-1; J: TRBJ2-1; size: NA; D: TRBD2; CDR3: CSVGGGDSYNEQFF; DNA: TGCAGCGTTGGGGGGGGTGACTCCTACAATGAGCAGTTCTTC